This entry features one TCR beta chain sequence. Antigen: not known. The sample has other DNA sequences that encode this CDR3 too. These data come from a study of T cell responses to AZD1222 COVID-19 vaccine. Study observations and caveats: There were repertoire samples only from the period after the peak T cell response.

Trimming took off 3 bases at V and 4 bases at J, with 9 bases between the two ends. CDR3 length: 13 amino acids. Sequencing used immunoSEQ multiplex PCR; TCRdb keeps in-frame clones, though not all of them. The table shows about 99,000 clones, with about 87% occurring only once. The source was peripheral blood, collected on day 0 of AZD1222 vaccination. The chain combines TRBV12-3 or TRBV12-4 with TRBJ1-1; D may be TRBD1 (5 bases). The source of this sequence is an adult in good health. CDR3 sequence: CASSLGGGTEAFF. The CDR3 region has the DNA TGTGCCAGCAGTTTGGGGGGAGGCACTGAAGCTTTCTTT.